This entry lists 23 T cell receptor beta chains sequenced from one sample in a study of T cells expressing NK-cell markers (dated by TCRdb to between 2020 and 2021). Receptor libraries were prepared by 5' RACE. This sample was sequenced with an Illumina HiSeq 2000. TCRdb reprocessed the reads, so every CDR3 protein sequence counts as one entry and DNA is not shown. This sample's table carries over 100,000 distinct CDR3 sequences. The ten biggest clones cover roughly 18% of the sample. Sequencing was performed on blood T cells: a sorted CD56 or NKG2C T cell subset, CD4+ or CD8+ T cells, or bulk PBMC T cells (not recorded which). The receptors were sampled from a woman between 18 and 70 years old in good health.

V gene TRBV3-1 combines with J gene TRBJ2-1; as DNA is missing, the TRBD2 call by TCRdb cannot be tested. The germline CDR1 and CDR2 sequences are LGHDT and YNNKEL (reference sequence). The CDR3 covers 16 residues. CDR3: CASSHLSGGGYNEQFF.

The genes are TRBV6-2 or TRBV6-3 and TRBJ2-7. The CDR3 has 13 residues. Germline V gene sequence: CDR1 MNHEY, CDR2 SVGEGT. CDR3 loop: CASSYLGAYEQYF.

V gene TRBV6-1 combines with J gene TRBJ2-1; TCRdb's D call, TRBD1, is unchecked because there is no DNA. From germline, CDR1 is MNHNS and CDR2 SASEGT. The CDR3 is made up of 13 amino acids. CDR3 loop: CASSGDIDNEQFF.

The V and J genes are TRBV20-1 and TRBJ2-1; the TCRdb call, TRBD2, lacks DNA for checking. The CDR3 spans 15 residues. Per germline, CDR1 DFQATT and CDR2 SNEGSKA (reference sequence). CDR3 sequence: CSAGGLAGGVNEQFF.

The V call is TRBV4-3, the J call TRBJ1-1. The CDR3 runs to 13 residues. CDR1 is LGHNA, CDR2 YSLEER, per germline. The CDR3 protein is CASSLTRNTEAFF.

CDR3 region: CASRYLGGDQETQYF. The genes are TRBV6-5 and TRBJ2-5; there is no DNA to check the TCRdb D call of TRBD1. The CDR3 has 15 amino acids. The germline V gene encodes CDR1 MNHEY and CDR2 SVGAGI.

The rearrangement joins TRBV7-9 to TRBJ1-1; TCRdb's D call, TRBD1, is unchecked because there is no DNA. Germline-derived CDR1 and CDR2 are SEHNR and FQNEAQ (reference sequence). The CDR3 extends over 14 amino acids. This CDR3 reads CASSLGQGNTEAFF.

The J gene is TRBJ1-1, the V gene TRBV12-3 or TRBV12-4. CDR3 length: 13 residues. CDR3 residues: CASSFSGNTEAFF.

V gene TRBV11-2 combines with J gene TRBJ2-1; the D gene TCRdb calls, TRBD2, cannot be checked with no DNA. The CDR3 spans 19 residues. CDR1 is SGHAT and CDR2 is FQNNGV in the germline V gene. CDR3: CASSLGWTSGASSYNEQFF.

The rearrangement joins TRBV4-3 to TRBJ2-1; TCRdb lists TRBD1, though no DNA is available to test this call. The CDR3 runs to 16 residues. Germline CDR1 LGHNA, CDR2 YSLEER. The chain's CDR3 is CASSQGTGGFYNEQFF.

The rearrangement links TRBV15 to TRBJ2-3; checking the TCRdb D call of TRBD1 is not possible without DNA. The CDR3 extends over 16 amino acids. The germline gives CDR1 LNHNV, CDR2 YYDKDF (reference sequence). CDR3 residues: CATSRDLAYPRDTQYF.

The rearrangement uses TRBV5-4 and TRBJ1-1; the D call of TRBD1 rests on TCRdb alone, since no DNA is present to check it. CDR1 SGHNT and CDR2 YYREEE come from the germline V gene (reference sequence). The CDR3 spans 12 residues. The CDR3 reads CASSSDSTEAFF.

The V call is TRBV28, the J call TRBJ1-4; TCRdb's assignment of TRBD1 cannot be checked, as there is no DNA. Germline V gene sequence: CDR1 MDHEN, CDR2 SYDVKM. This CDR3 spans 15 amino acids. CDR3 amino acids: CASSFNRGGYEKLFF.

The rearrangement uses TRBV10-3 and TRBJ2-1; TCRdb calls TRBD2, which cannot be checked without DNA. The germline gives CDR1 ENHRY, CDR2 SYGVKD. CDR3 length: 14 residues. CDR3 residues: CAINSGPVHNEQFF.

This chain uses TRBV20-1 with TRBJ2-5; TCRdb's D call of TRBD1 is untestable without DNA. The germline CDR1 and CDR2 sequences are DFQATT and SNEGSKA (reference sequence). The CDR3 loop spans 12 amino acids. CDR3 amino acids: CSADRGGETQYF.

The CDR3: CASSLSGKNQPQHF. V gene TRBV6-2 or TRBV6-3 combines with J gene TRBJ1-5. The CDR3 extends over 14 amino acids. The germline CDR1 and CDR2 sequences are MNHEY and SVGEGT.

The genes are TRBV5-6 and TRBJ2-7. CDR3 length: 13 amino acids. Germline CDR1 reads SGHDT; CDR2 reads YYEEEE. The CDR3 loop reads CASSLDLSYEQYF.

The V gene is TRBV29-1, the J gene TRBJ2-3; TCRdb outputs TRBD1, but without DNA this stays unchecked. Germline V gene lookup returns CDR1 SQVTM and CDR2 ANQGSEA. The CDR3 contains 14 residues. The CDR3 reads CSVDSAQATDTQYF.

The chain employs TRBV29-1 and TRBJ2-2; TCRdb reports TRBD1, a call that lacks DNA to check it against. This CDR3 spans 14 amino acids. In germline, CDR1 is SQVTM, CDR2 ANQGSEA. The CDR3: CSVEEGRGTGELFF.

The chain has TRBV7-9 and TRBJ2-2; TCRdb names TRBD2, which stays unverified in the absence of DNA. This CDR3 spans 13 amino acids. CDR1 is SEHNR, CDR2 FQNEAQ, per germline (reference sequence). This chain's CDR3 is CASSLGLSGELFF.

The J gene is TRBJ2-7, the V gene TRBV10-3. This CDR3 has 13 residues. Germline CDR1 and CDR2: ENHRY and SYGVKD. CDR3: CAISVGGSYEQYF.

The chain joins TRBV27 to TRBJ1-1; TCRdb selects TRBD1, and the lack of DNA leaves this call unchecked. Germline assignment: CDR1 MNHEY and CDR2 SMNVEV (reference sequence). The CDR3 extends over 17 amino acids. The CDR3 spells CASSFGYGALMDTEAFF.

V gene TRBV7-2 combines with J gene TRBJ2-3. Germline V gene data show CDR1 as SGHTA and CDR2 as FQGNSA. The CDR3 totals 14 residues. The CDR3 spells CASSLDPVTDTQYF.